The rows below give T cell receptor beta chains drawn from one sample of a study of OX40 agonist ivuxolimab in advanced cancers. The data were produced by immunoSEQ multiplex PCR, yet TCRdb's version contains in-frame clones alone and is incomplete. The sample includes 50,000 or so clones, around 74% of them seen just once. This material consisted of CD4+ or CD8+ T cells sorted from blood, taken in a trial of the OX40 agonist ivuxolimab. These receptors came from an adult with an advanced solid tumor such as melanoma, head and neck, liver or kidney cancer. Each CDR3 is given with its conserved first and last residue. The D gene is left open where the match is weak. Only some rows state a clone size, as once, few, many or a class for expanded clones.

clone_size	v_call	d_call	j_call	cdr3_nt	cdr3_aa
NA	TRBV6-5	TRBD2	TRBJ2-1	TGTGCCAGCAGTTCCCCGACTAGCGGGAGGTTAAATGAGCAGTTCTTC	CASSSPTSGRLNEQFF
NA	TRBV2	NA	TRBJ1-4	TGTGCCAGCAGGGCCATTAACCTCCAGGGAGAACTGTTTTTT	CASRAINLQGELFF
NA	TRBV6-5	TRBD2	TRBJ2-3	TGTGCCAGCGGGGACCCAGCGGGAAGCACAGATACGCAGTATTTT	CASGDPAGSTDTQYF
NA	TRBV6-5	NA	TRBJ2-3	TGTGCCAGCAGTTACGAATCCTCCGCGAGGGATACGCAGTATTTT	CASSYESSARDTQYF
NA	TRBV18	NA	TRBJ1-4	TGTGCCAGCTCACCACCGGGGCAAAGTAATGAAAAACTGTTTTTT	CASSPPGQSNEKLFF
NA	TRBV15	NA	TRBJ2-5	TGTGCCACCAGCAGAGCCCCCGCGACCCCCCAAGAGACCCAGTACTTC	CATSRAPATPQETQYF
few	TRBV6-5	NA	TRBJ1-5	TGTGCCAGCACCAAGGACCAACGGGAGCCCCAGCATTTT	CASTKDQREPQHF
NA	TRBV4-3	NA	TRBJ1-3	TGCGCCAGCAGCCAAGATGGGAGGCAGGGCTCCGCTGGAAACACCATATATTTT	CASSQDGRQGSAGNTIYF
once	TRBV6-1	NA	TRBJ2-1	TGTGCCAGCAGCGAAAATCCCGGGACGCCTAATGAGCAGTTCTTC	CASSENPGTPNEQFF
NA	TRBV5-1	NA	TRBJ1-6	TGCGCCAGCAGCTTGGAAATAACAGCGAATTCACCCCTCCACTTT	CASSLEITANSPLHF
NA	TRBV28	TRBD1	TRBJ1-4	TGTGCCAGCACCCTGACAGGGCGGAATGAAAAACTGTTTTTT	CASTLTGRNEKLFF
NA	TRBV21-1	NA	TRBJ2-7	TGTGCCAGCAGCAAGGGACAACTAACCTACGAGCAGTACTTC	CASSKGQLTYEQYF
NA	TRBV6-6	NA	TRBJ1-1	TGTGCCAGCAGTTACAAAGGGGTGGACACTGAAGCTTTCTTT	CASSYKGVDTEAFF
NA	TRBV6-4	TRBD1	TRBJ1-2	TGTGCCAGCAGTTACGGCAGGGGGGTGGAAGGCTACACCTTC	CASSYGRGVEGYTF
NA	TRBV9	TRBD2	TRBJ2-1	TGTGCCAGCAGCCCCCAGGCGGGAGCATCCTACAATGAGCAGTTCTTC	CASSPQAGASYNEQFF
NA	TRBV9	NA	TRBJ1-3	TGTGCCAGCAGCGTAGGTGGAGGGCCCTCTGGAAACACCATATATTTT	CASSVGGGPSGNTIYF
NA	TRBV6-6	TRBD1	TRBJ2-7	TGTGCCAGCGGTAGGGACAGCTACGAGCAGTACTTC	CASGRDSYEQYF
NA	TRBV6-5	TRBD1	TRBJ1-2	TGTGCCAGCAGTTACTCGAGGACAGGGGCTGGCTACACCTTC	CASSYSRTGAGYTF
NA	TRBV7-2	NA	TRBJ1-5	TGTGCCAGCAGCTTATCGAGGGGAGGGGATCAGCCCCAGCATTTT	CASSLSRGGDQPQHF
NA	TRBV5-5	NA	TRBJ1-5	TGTGCCAGCAGCTGGTATAGTGGACCTTATAGCAATCAGCCCCAGCATTTT	CASSWYSGPYSNQPQHF
few	TRBV27	NA	TRBJ2-2	TGTGCCAGTAGTGACAGGAGCTTTGTCGGGGAGCTGTTTTTT	CASSDRSFVGELFF
NA	TRBV19	NA	TRBJ1-5	TGTGCCAGTAGTCCCCGGACAGACCGTCAAGCCCAGCATTTT	CASSPRTDRQAQHF
NA	TRBV7-9	NA	TRBJ1-5	TGTGCCAGCGGAAGGGCCCCTCATCAGCCCCAGCATTTT	CASGRAPHQPQHF
NA	TRBV9	TRBD2	TRBJ2-3	TGTGCCAGCAGCCCCGGTGGGGGGACTAGGGGGTGGGCAGATACGCAGTATTTT	CASSPGGGTRGWADTQYF
NA	TRBV11-2	TRBD2	TRBJ2-1	TGTGCCAGCAGCCCCCTTCTAGCGGGAGGGCGGAATGAGCAGTTCTTC	CASSPLLAGGRNEQFF
NA	TRBV6-1	TRBD2	TRBJ2-7	TGTGCCAGCTCGAGGCAGCGGGAGTACGAGCAGTACTTC	CASSRQREYEQYF
NA	TRBV5-1	TRBD1	TRBJ2-5	TGCGCCAGCAGCTCCGGACAGGGTTTAGGAGAGACCCAGTACTTC	CASSSGQGLGETQYF
NA	TRBV4-2	TRBD2	TRBJ2-1	TGTGCCAGCAGCCAATCGACTAGCGGGGGTCAGCAGTTCTTC	CASSQSTSGGQQFF
NA	TRBV6-1	TRBD1	TRBJ1-1	TGTGCCAGCAGTGTAAGGGGGACAGGGTCTCGTGAAGCTTTCTTT	CASSVRGTGSREAFF
NA	TRBV4-3	TRBD1	TRBJ1-3	TGCGCCAGCAGCCAGTCACAGGGGAGGGGAAACACCATATATTTT	CASSQSQGRGNTIYF
once	TRBV5-6	NA	TRBJ2-7	TGTGCCAGCAGCTTTAGGTGGGCATACGAGCAGTACTTC	CASSFRWAYEQYF
NA	TRBV7-2	TRBD2	TRBJ2-2	TGTGCCAGCAGCTTAGTGTTAGCGGGGGCGAGCGGGGAGCTGTTTTTT	CASSLVLAGASGELFF
once	TRBV5-1	TRBD2	TRBJ2-5	TGCGCCAGCAGCTTGACGGGGGGGTCGAAGACCCAGTACTTC	CASSLTGGSKTQYF
few	TRBV7-2	NA	TRBJ1-1	TGTGCCAGCAGCTTAGCAGGGCCCGGTGAAGCTTTCTTT	CASSLAGPGEAFF
NA	TRBV7-2	TRBD1	TRBJ2-1	TGTGCCAGCAGCCAGGGCGGGGGACAGGGAAGGGTCTTC	CASSQGGGQGRVF
few	TRBV5-1	TRBD1	TRBJ2-1	TGCGCCAGCAGCTTAGGACAGGGGTGGTCGGAGCAGTTCTTC	CASSLGQGWSEQFF
NA	TRBV5-1	NA	TRBJ2-6	TGCGCCAGCAGCTTGCGGGGGGCAACAGGTGGGGCCAACGTCCTGACTTTC	CASSLRGATGGANVLTF
NA	TRBV19	NA	TRBJ1-6	TGTGCCAGTAGTATATCTACCGAGTATTCACCCCTCCACTTT	CASSISTEYSPLHF
medium-sized	TRBV19	NA	TRBJ1-3	TGTGCCATTAACCCGCTCACGGACTCTGGAAACACCATATATTTT	CAINPLTDSGNTIYF
NA	TRBV7-2	NA	TRBJ2-3	TGTGCCAGCAGCTTAGAGGTAGGTACGCAGTATTTT	CASSLEVGTQYF
few	TRBV7-7	NA	TRBJ1-1	TGTGCCAGCAGCGCGAAGATGAACACTGAAGCTTTCTTT	CASSAKMNTEAFF
NA	TRBV5-5	NA	TRBJ2-3	TGTGCCAGCAGCAGAGCTGGGGGCCTTGGCACAGATACGCAGTATTTT	CASSRAGGLGTDTQYF
NA	TRBV7-2	TRBD2	TRBJ2-1	TGTGCCAGCAGGAACCCAGGAGCGGGAAGAGGTGAGCAGTTCTTC	CASRNPGAGRGEQFF
few	TRBV19	NA	TRBJ1-1	TGTGCCAGTAGTGCGGACGGGAACACTGAAGCTTTCTTT	CASSADGNTEAFF
NA	TRBV9	NA	TRBJ1-2	TGTGCCAGCAGCCCGCGGCCTGCAAACTATGGCTACACCTTC	CASSPRPANYGYTF
NA	TRBV5-8	NA	TRBJ1-5	TGTGCCAGCAGCTCGAGGGGAGGAGGCAATCAGCCCCAGCATTTT	CASSSRGGGNQPQHF
NA	TRBV10-3	NA	TRBJ2-2	TGTGCCATCAGTGAGTCGACTACCGGGGAGCTGTTTTTT	CAISESTTGELFF
NA	TRBV6-5	NA	TRBJ1-2	TGTGCCAGCAGTTCACCATCGTATAGCTATGGCTACACCTTC	CASSSPSYSYGYTF
NA	TRBV7-9	NA	TRBJ1-1	TGTGCCAGCAGCCCAACACAGGGAAGGAACACTGAAGCTTTCTTT	CASSPTQGRNTEAFF
NA	TRBV12-5	NA	TRBJ1-5	TGTGCTAGTGGTTTGGTTACGCAGCCCCAGCATTTT	CASGLVTQPQHF
few	TRBV30	NA	TRBJ1-1	TGTGCCTGGAATCCCCTCCGGGAGACTGAAGCTTTCTTT	CAWNPLRETEAFF